This T cell receptor (beta chain) was captured by sequencing in a study of control samples from healthy donors and cancer patients. Generated by immunoSEQ multiplex PCR, the TCRdb table keeps only in-frame clones and is missing some. The sample lists about 38,000 clones; 65% to 85% were seen once. Per germline, CDR1 LNHDA and CDR2 SQIVND (reference sequence). The CDR3 covers 15 residues. V lost 1 base, J lost 2 bases, and 9 bases lay in between. Sequencing was performed on PBMCs. This TCR derives from a woman aged 55-75 years with lung cancer. The chain couples TRBV19 to TRBJ1-3; no reliable D call. The CDR3 DNA reads as TGTGCCAGTAGTATAGGCGGCGGAGCTGGAAACACCATATATTTT. It is translated as CASSIGGGAGNTIYF.